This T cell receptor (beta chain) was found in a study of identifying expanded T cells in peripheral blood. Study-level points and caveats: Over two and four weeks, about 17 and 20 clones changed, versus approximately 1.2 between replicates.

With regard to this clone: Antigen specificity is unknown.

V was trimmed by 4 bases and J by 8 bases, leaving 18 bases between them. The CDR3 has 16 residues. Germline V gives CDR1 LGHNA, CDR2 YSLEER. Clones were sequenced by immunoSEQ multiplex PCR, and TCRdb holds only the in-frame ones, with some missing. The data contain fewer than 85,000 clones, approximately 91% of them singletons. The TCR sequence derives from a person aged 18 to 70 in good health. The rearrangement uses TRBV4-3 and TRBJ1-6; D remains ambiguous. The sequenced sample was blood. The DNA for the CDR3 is TGCGCCAGCAGCCGAGAGCGACGGCCATCATATTCACCCCTCCACTTT. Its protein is CASSRERRPSYSPLHF.